Presented here are 9 T cell receptor beta chains from one specimen sequenced in a study of T cell changes during pregnancy in multiple sclerosis (dated by TCRdb to between 2018 and 2021). Library preparation was by the immunoSEQ multiplex PCR assay. TCRdb stores this immuneACCESS table with in-frame sequences only. Part of the clones is absent; in the studies checked, under half of the shortfall reflects unresolved V genes, and no reason is known for the rest. The table for this sample lists roughly 80,000 clones; 92% of them were counted only once. In total, the top ten clones hold roughly 1.4% of the sample. The sample was peripheral blood, taken before pregnancy. The receptors were gathered from a female donor with multiple sclerosis, enrolled in a pregnancy study.

The V and J genes are TRBV9 and TRBJ2-3, with TRBD2 identical over 7 bases. Unmatched junction bases numbered 4, after V lost 5 bases and J lost 4 bases. The CDR3 contains 13 residues. Looked up from germline, CDR1 is SGDLS and CDR2 is YYNGEE. The CDR3 loop is CASRAGSADTQYF. The CDR3 region has the DNA TGTGCCAGCAGAGCGGGGAGCGCAGATACGCAGTATTTT. Together with reference TRBV9 and TRBJ2-3, the CDR3 gives the full variable domain: DSGVTQTPKHLITATGQRVTLRCSPRSGDLSVYWYQQSLDQGLQFLIQYYNGEERAKGNILERFSAQQFPDLHSELNLSSLELGDSALYFCASRAGSADTQYFGPGTRLTVL.

V and J are TRBV30 and TRBJ2-2; 9 bases fit TRBD2. This CDR3 spans 17 amino acids. J gave up 5 bases and V 2 bases, and 12 bases lay outside the gene matches. Germline values: CDR1 GTSNPN, CDR2 SVGIG (reference sequence). The DNA for the CDR3 is TGTGCCTGGAGTCGGGTCGGGCTAGCGGGACCTACCGGGGAGCTGTTTTTT. Protein sequence: CAWSRVGLAGPTGELFF.

In nucleotides, the CDR3 is TGCGCCAGCAGCTTTTCCCGACAGCAAGAGACCCAGTACTTC. Its translation: CASSFSRQQETQYF. The chain recombines TRBV5-1 with TRBJ2-5, with a possible D match to TRBD1 (5 bases). This CDR3 contains 14 residues. V was cut by 2 bases and J by 2 bases, with 10 bases left in between. Germline lookup yields CDR1 SGHRS and CDR2 YFSETQ.

The chain links TRBV18 to TRBJ2-3, with D tentatively TRBD1 (5 bases). This CDR3 comprises 15 residues. Trimming cost V 2 bases and J 0 bases, with 9 bases left between them. Germline lookup yields CDR1 KGHSH and CDR2 LQKENI. CDR3: CASSPVGDSTDTQYF. Here the CDR3 DNA reads TGTGCCAGCTCACCAGTAGGGGATAGCACAGATACGCAGTATTTT.

This chain joins TRBV10-3 and TRBJ1-5; D may be TRBD1 (6 bases). This CDR3 is 15 amino acids long. V was clipped by 6 bases and J by 0 bases, with 12 bases between them. Germline loops: CDR1 ENHRY, CDR2 SYGVKD. This CDR3 reads CAISRDKYSNQPQHF. The CDR3 bases are TGTGCCATCAGCCGGGACAAATATAGCAATCAGCCCCAGCATTTT.

CDR3 in DNA: TGTGCCAGCAGCCCTAGGGGCTCTGGGGCCAACGTCCTGACTTTC. Translating gives CASSPRGSGANVLTF. This chain links TRBV11-1 with TRBJ2-6; D possibly corresponds to TRBD1 (5 bases). V gave up 5 bases and J gave up 0 bases, with 8 bases separating them. CDR3 length: 15 residues. CDR1 is SGHAT and CDR2 is FQDESV in the germline V gene (reference sequence).

This rearrangement joins TRBV6-1 to TRBJ2-1; 7 nucleotides match TRBD2. Germline CDR1 is MNHNS and CDR2 is SASEGT. After removal of 8 bases from V and 1 base from J, the junction contained 5 bases not matched to a gene. CDR3 length equals 14 residues. CDR3 DNA: TGTGCCAGCGGGAGCGGGGCTTCCTACAATGAGCAGTTCTTC. Its protein is CASGSGASYNEQFF.

The genes are TRBV30 and TRBJ2-2; weak D call: TRBD2 (7 bases). From germline, CDR1 is GTSNPN and CDR2 SVGIG (reference sequence). The CDR3 is 15 amino acids. Trimming removed 0 bases at V and 2 bases at J, with 10 bases between. CDR3 protein: CAWSVAGANTGELFF. DNA of the CDR3: TGTGCCTGGAGTGTGGCGGGGGCCAACACCGGGGAGCTGTTTTTT.

CDR3 in DNA: TGTGCCAGTAGTATCTGGTCAGGGGCCAAGGGCAATCAGCCCCAGCATTTT. Protein: CASSIWSGAKGNQPQHF. The V and J genes are TRBV19 and TRBJ1-5; TRBD1 is a possible D gene (6 bases). Deletions cut 3 bases from V and 2 bases from J, with 17 bases between. This CDR3 has 17 amino acids. Germline CDR1 and CDR2: LNHDA and SQIVND (reference sequence). Looking up the rest from reference TRBV19 and TRBJ1-5 gives the full variable domain: DGGITQSPKYLFRKEGQNVTLSCEQNLNHDAMYWYRQDPGQGLRLIYYSQIVNDFQKGDIAEGYSVSREKKESFPLTVTSAQKNPTAFYLCASSIWSGAKGNQPQHFGDGTRLSIL.